The 7 T cell receptor beta chains presented below share a single source sample, sequenced in a study of T cell changes during pregnancy in multiple sclerosis. Generated by immunoSEQ multiplex PCR, the TCRdb table keeps only in-frame clones and is missing some. This table holds about 80,000 clones, 90% to 95% found once. Sample: peripheral blood, taken before pregnancy. The receptors originated from a female donor with multiple sclerosis, enrolled in a pregnancy study.

The gene calls are TRBV7-2 and TRBJ1-6, with unresolved D. There are 16 residues in the CDR3. Germline CDR1 and CDR2: SGHTA and FQGNSA. The germline V and J ends were trimmed by 1 base and 0 bases, with 7 bases remaining between them. CDR3 DNA: TGTGCCAGCAGCTTAGAAGACACCTCCTATAATTCACCCCTCCACTTT. Its protein is CASSLEDTSYNSPLHF.

The chain combines TRBV7-9 with TRBJ1-2; D is perhaps TRBD1 (5 bases). V was clipped by 4 bases and J by 2 bases, with 14 bases between them. Germline V gives CDR1 SEHNR, CDR2 FQNEAQ (reference sequence). The length of the CDR3 is 15 residues. CDR3 sequence: CASSSDAGPNYGYTF. In DNA form, the CDR3 reads TGTGCCAGCAGCTCCGACGCGGGACCCAACTATGGCTACACCTTC.

The chain carries TRBV12-5 and TRBJ2-7, with 8 bases lining up with TRBD2. This CDR3 is built from 13 residues. Germline CDR1 is LGHNT and CDR2 is FRNRAP. Trimming removed 7 bases from V and 0 bases from J; junction bases left unmatched: 2. The CDR3 region is CASEAGGSYEQYF. CDR3 bases: TGTGCTAGTGAGGCGGGGGGCTCCTACGAGCAGTACTTC.

The chain employs TRBV5-1 and TRBJ2-7, with TRBD1 matching over 9 bases. The germline V gene encodes CDR1 SGHRS and CDR2 YFSETQ. The ends lost 5 bases at V and 0 bases at J; junction bases unmatched: 12. The CDR3 has 17 residues. The CDR3 DNA reads TGCGCCAGCAGTGGCCGGACAGGGGAGGCCTACTCCTACGAGCAGTACTTC. Translating it yields CASSGRTGEAYSYEQYF.

The chain is built from TRBV2 and TRBJ1-2, with TRBD1 matching over 8 bases. CDR3 size: 17 residues. V lost 5 bases and J lost 7; bases outside the gene matches: 18. Germline V gene data show CDR1 as SNHLY and CDR2 as FYNNEI. The CDR3 DNA reads as TGTGCCAGCAGTAAGACCAGGACAGGGTTTGGCCCGGGTGGCTACACCTTC. Encoded protein: CASSKTRTGFGPGGYTF.

The J gene is TRBJ2-5, the V gene TRBV4-2, with 10 bases matching TRBD1. CDR1 and CDR2 (germline): LGHNA, YNFKEQ. The CDR3 is 16 amino acids. Trimming took 3 bases from V and 2 from J; bases not matched to a gene: 6. The CDR3 region has the DNA TGTGCCAGCAGCCACCCCAAGGGACAGGGGCAAGAGACCCAGTACTTC. It yields the protein CASSHPKGQGQETQYF.

The chain combines TRBV14 with TRBJ1-4; possible D gene TRBD1, 6 bases. The germline V gene has CDR1 SGHDN and CDR2 FVKESK. The CDR3 consists of 15 residues. Trimming removed 5 bases from V and 0 bases from J, with 10 bases in between. DNA for the CDR3: TGTGCCAGCAGCGTAGGGGGATCAACTAATGAAAAACTGTTTTTT. Translated, it gives CASSVGGSTNEKLFF.